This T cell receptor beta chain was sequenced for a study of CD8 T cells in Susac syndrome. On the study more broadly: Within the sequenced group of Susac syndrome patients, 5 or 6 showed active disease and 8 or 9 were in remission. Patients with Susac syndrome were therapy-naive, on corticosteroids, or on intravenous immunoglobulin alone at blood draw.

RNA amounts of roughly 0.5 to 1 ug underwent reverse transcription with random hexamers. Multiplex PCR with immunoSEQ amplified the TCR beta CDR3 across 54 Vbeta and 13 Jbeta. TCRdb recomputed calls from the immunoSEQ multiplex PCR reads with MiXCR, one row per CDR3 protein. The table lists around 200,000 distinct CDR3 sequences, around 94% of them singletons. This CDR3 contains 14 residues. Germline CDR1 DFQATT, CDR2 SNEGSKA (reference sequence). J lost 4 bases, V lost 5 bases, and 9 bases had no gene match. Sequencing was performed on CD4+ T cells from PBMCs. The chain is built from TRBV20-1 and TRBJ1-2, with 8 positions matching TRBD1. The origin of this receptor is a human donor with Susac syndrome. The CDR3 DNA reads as TGCAGTGCTCCTGGACAGGGAGGATCCTATGGCTACACCTTC. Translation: CSAPGQGGSYGYTF.